The present T cell receptor (beta chain) was sequenced within a study of T cell repertoires in cytomegalovirus infection. TCRdb re-called the reads with MiXCR, one entry per CDR3 protein. The sample contains more than 400,000 distinct CDR3 sequences, more than 25% of which appear only once. Germline lookup yields CDR1 MNHEY and CDR2 SMNVEV (reference sequence). The CDR3 totals 15 residues. The V end was cut by 0 bases, the J end by 0 bases, with 6 bases between. Sequenced sample: PBMCs. The chain links TRBV27 to TRBJ1-5; D remains ambiguous. The sequence derives from a human donor in good health (CMV status not recorded). Some clones in this sample may be carry-over from other donors' samples. The CDR3: CASSLSLISNQPQHF. In nucleotides, the CDR3 is TGTGCCAGCAGTTTATCATTGATTAGCAATCAGCCCCAGCATTTT.